This T cell receptor (beta chain) was profiled in a study of control samples from healthy donors and cancer patients (TCRdb year 2020). Library preparation was by the immunoSEQ multiplex PCR assay. In TCRdb, the immuneACCESS table is reduced to in-frame sequences with V and J assigned. These tables do not hold every clone; where another copy was compared, an unresolved V gene accounts for under half, and the others remain unexplained. Here the sample has 130,000 or so clones; roughly nine tenths occur a single time. In total, the top ten clones hold about 7.1% of the sample. V gives up 4 bases and J gives up 7 bases, and the segment between their germline ends measures 10 bases. Including cysteine and phenylalanine, the CDR3 has 13 amino acids. Solely the CDR3 DNA is kept, with 39 bases framed from the first base. The germline V gene yields SGHAT for CDR1 and FQNNGV for CDR2. Points on this clone: Its antigen is still unknown. Nothing much larger sits one base from this clone, and base qualities are not available.

This sequence was found in a young man in good health. Sequences were obtained from blood. This chain joins TRBV11-2 to TRBJ1-4; the D gene is perhaps TRBD1, on 6 matching bases. CDR3 sequence: CASSSHRVEKLFF. The base sequence is TGTGCCAGCAGCTCCCACAGGGTTGAAAAACTGTTTTTT.